This T cell receptor (beta chain) derives from a study of T-cell reconstitution after alpha-beta-depleted transplantation in children (dated by TCRdb to about 2016). About the full investigation: Using TCR repertoire profiling, the study followed T-cell immune reconstitution in a quantitative way in children after TCRalphabeta/CD19-depleted allogeneic hematopoietic cell transplantation. Study-wide conclusions, independent of this receptor: In some patients, high TCRbeta diversity at day 60 was attributed to recipient T cells and intrathymic progenitors that had survived conditioning. Over subsequent months, a decline in hyperexpanded clone frequencies was noted, and after one year, T-cell counts and TCRbeta diversity were mostly ascribed to newly produced T cells. Apparently early alphabetaT-cell count recovery about two months after transplant reportedly relied on only several hundred rapidly expanded clones derived from non-depleted graft cells.

Regarding this clonotype: Its antigen is still unknown. Per-base qualities were not stored, and no clone one base away is much larger.

Libraries were built with PCR. Instrument used: Illumina HiSeq 2500. TCR libraries were prepared with molecular barcoding, using unique molecular identifiers to normalize TCRbeta repertoire quantification. TCRdb reworked the public reads: Q25 trimming with fastp, MiXCR clone assembly, productive beta chains retained. One record per CDR3 amino acid sequence lists the most common genes and DNA. The sample contains about 490,000 distinct CDR3 sequences, about 10% of them found a single time. Just over 2% of the sample is in the top ten clones. The treatment or condition label on this specimen signifies: allogeneic hematopoietic cell transplantation with graft depleted of TCRalphabeta T cells and CD19 B cells. The children who served as transplant recipients had been given grafts of TCRalphabeta/CD19-depleted allogeneic hematopoietic cells. Reading the germline V gene gives CDR1 LGHNA and CDR2 YSLEER. Trimming takes 0 bases off V and 3 bases off J; junction bases not matched to a gene: 13. The CDR3 numbers 19 residues from cysteine through phenylalanine. This entry keeps only the CDR3 DNA: 57 bases, framed from base 1.

This clonotype was obtained from a child aged 2 to 10 with inherited bone marrow failure, due to receive a stem cell transplant. The receptor chain draws on TRBV4-3 and TRBJ2-3; 9 bases in the middle match TRBD1. This material consisted of PBMCs, taken before TCRalphabeta/CD19-depleted stem cell transplant. CDR3 reads: CASSQEGFFGDRVTDTQYF. The DNA sequence follows: TGCGCCAGCAGCCAAGAAGGCTTTTTTGGGGACAGGGTTACAGATACGCAGTATTTT.